A single sample gave rise to the 20 T cell receptor beta chains below, sequenced in a study of shared clonotypes between healthy human individuals. Assay used: immunoSEQ multiplex PCR; TCRdb lists only in-frame clones, some missing. The sample has 900,000 to 1,200,000 clones, around 82% seen once. Sequenced: memory CD4+ T cells from PBMCs. Subset defined: CD45RA-negative fraction. These TCRs come from a man between 18 and 29 years old in good health. Some clones in this sample may be carry-over from other donors' samples.

Only a few counts were recorded for this clone. At the DNA level, this CDR3 is encoded by other sequences in the same sample as well. The chain recombines TRBV27 with TRBJ2-1; D ambiguous. CDR1 is MNHEY, CDR2 SMNVEV, per germline (reference sequence). This CDR3 has 12 amino acids. V lost 4 bases and J lost 4, with 5 bases in between. The CDR3 sequence is CASSSTYNEQFF. The CDR3 DNA follows: TGTGCCAGCAGTTCTACGTACAATGAGCAGTTCTTC.

At least ten counts were recorded for this clone. V and J are TRBV5-1 and TRBJ1-1; 7 nucleotides line up with TRBD1. Germline V gene data show CDR1 as SGHRS and CDR2 as YFSETQ. This CDR3 contains 15 residues. J lost 4 bases, V lost 4 bases, and 10 bases had no gene match. CDR3 sequence reads: CASSVRQGAGTEAFF. The CDR3 region has the DNA TGCGCCAGCAGCGTGAGACAGGGTGCGGGCACTGAAGCTTTCTTT.

CDR3 amino acids: CASSPGTFEQFF. The CDR3 region has the DNA TGTGCCAGCAGTCCGGGGACTTTTGAGCAGTTCTTC. The chain links TRBV27 to TRBJ2-1; tentatively, D is TRBD2 (6 bases). The germline gives CDR1 MNHEY, CDR2 SMNVEV (reference sequence). Trimming took 5 bases from V and 9 from J, leaving 11 bases between them. The CDR3 length is 12 residues.

The rearrangement uses TRBV5-8 and TRBJ2-1; the match to TRBD2 covers 10 bases. Germline V gene sequence: CDR1 SGHTS, CDR2 YDEGEE. This CDR3 region has 15 residues. V lost 2 bases, J lost 7 bases, and 6 bases stayed unmatched. This CDR3 reads CASSLGLAGVNEQFF. CDR3 in DNA: TGTGCCAGCAGCTTAGGGCTAGCGGGAGTGAATGAGCAGTTCTTC.

Points on this clone: With a much larger clone just one base away, this may be a read error. The chain has TRBV10-3 and TRBJ2-3; the match to TRBD2 covers 7 bases. Germline assignment: CDR1 ENHRY and CDR2 SYGVKD. The CDR3 totals 15 residues. The CDR3 spells CAFSVGGSPTDTQYF. CDR3 bases: TGTGCCTTCAGTGTTGGCGGGAGCCCCACAGATACGCAGTATTTT.

This clone occurred once. This CDR3 is CASSTSGTASYEQYF. The CDR3 DNA follows: TGTGCCAGTAGTACTTCCGGGACGGCATCCTACGAGCAGTACTTC. The gene calls are TRBV19 and TRBJ2-7; D may match TRBD1 or TRBD2 (5 bases each). Germline V gene data show CDR1 as LNHDA and CDR2 as SQIVND (reference sequence). The CDR3 has 15 amino acids. V lost 4 bases and J 1 base, leaving 14 bases between the germline ends.

The rearrangement links TRBV7-9 to TRBJ2-2, with 8 positions matching TRBD2. V lost 5 bases to trimming and J lost 2 bases; unmatched junction nucleotides: 7. Germline-derived CDR1 and CDR2 are SEHNR and FQNEAQ (reference sequence). The CDR3 sequence is 16 residues long. The chain's CDR3 is CASSPQREFNTGELFF. DNA for the CDR3: TGTGCCAGCAGCCCGCAGCGGGAGTTCAACACCGGGGAGCTGTTTTTT.

The chain recombines TRBV5-5 with TRBJ2-6; D is ambiguous. The CDR3 contains 16 residues. Per the germline V gene, CDR1 is SGHKS and CDR2 is YYEKEE (reference sequence). V shed 6 bases and J shed 0 bases, with 13 bases lying between them. The CDR3 region is CASTTGVLSGANVLTF. The CDR3 coding sequence is TGTGCCAGCACGACTGGGGTCCTCTCTGGGGCCAACGTCCTGACTTTC.

V is TRBV4-1 and J is TRBJ2-6; either TRBD1 or TRBD2 may fit D (5 bases each). The germline V gene encodes CDR1 MGHRA and CDR2 YSYEKL. The CDR3 loop spans 14 amino acids. V was pared by 3 bases and J by 10 bases, with 13 bases between. CDR3 in amino acids: CASSQPGRLNVLTF. The CDR3 DNA follows: TGCGCCAGCAGCCAGCCGGGACGGCTGAACGTCCTGACTTTC.

The gene calls are TRBV18 and TRBJ1-2; D remains unclear. Trimming took 2 bases from V and 3 from J, leaving 13 bases between them. Germline V gene data show CDR1 as KGHSH and CDR2 as LQKENI. The length of the CDR3 is 15 residues. The CDR3 nucleotides read TGTGCCAGCTCACCAACCCCCCAGAATCACTATGGCTACACCTTC. Its translation is CASSPTPQNHYGYTF.

This chain uses TRBV11-3 with TRBJ2-2; 10 nucleotides line up with TRBD2. Germline CDR1 SGHNT, CDR2 YENEEA. J was trimmed by 2 bases and V by 0 bases; bases with no gene match: 9. This CDR3 is 19 amino acids long. CDR3 region: CASSLDLSSGRHNTGELFF. The CDR3 DNA reads as TGTGCCAGCAGCTTAGATCTGAGTAGCGGGAGGCACAACACCGGGGAGCTGTTTTTT. Variable domain in full (rest from reference TRBV11-3 and TRBJ2-2): EAGVVQSPRYKIIEKKQPVAFWCNPISGHNTLYWYLQNLGQGPELLIRYENEEAVDDSQLPKDRFSAERLKGVDSTLKIQPAELGDSAVYLCASSLDLSSGRHNTGELFFGEGSRLTVL.

Comments on this clone: This same CDR3 is encoded by further DNA sequences in the sample. Here the CDR3 DNA reads TGTGCCAGCAGTCCAACCGGCCGGTCTGGAAACACCATATATTTT. As protein: CASSPTGRSGNTIYF. This chain uses TRBV28 with TRBJ1-3, with D hard to call. V was clipped by 5 bases and J by 1 base, with 12 bases between them. Germline CDR1 MDHEN, CDR2 SYDVKM. The CDR3 loop spans 15 amino acids.

Worth noting for this clone: One base away lies a much larger clone, so this may be a sequencing read error. Other nucleotide sequences in the sample specify the same CDR3. The V gene is TRBV18, the J gene TRBJ1-1; D is unclear. Germline values: CDR1 KGHSH, CDR2 LQKENI. V shed 3 bases and J shed 1 base, with 6 bases lying between them. This CDR3 comprises 13 residues. The CDR3 spells CASSPPENTEAFF. DNA of the CDR3: TGTGCCAGCTCACCTCCAGAGAACACTGAAGCTTTCTTT.

The chain uses TRBV5-1 and TRBJ2-5; 9 nucleotides agree with TRBD2. Trimming removed 0 bases from V and 4 bases from J; junction bases left unmatched: 4. CDR3 length: 15 amino acids. Per the germline V gene, CDR1 is SGHRS and CDR2 is YFSETQ. The chain's CDR3 is CASSLDRGRAETQYF. Written as DNA, the CDR3 is TGCGCCAGCAGCTTGGATCGCGGGAGGGCAGAGACCCAGTACTTC.

The sample holds a few counts of this clone. V and J are TRBV7-9 and TRBJ2-5, with 7 bases fitting TRBD1. CDR1 and CDR2 from the germline V gene are SEHNR and FQNEAQ (reference sequence). The CDR3 has 15 amino acids. The ends lost 5 bases at V and 2 bases at J; junction bases unmatched: 8. CDR3: CASSNSRGQQETQYF. CDR3 sequence (DNA): TGTGCCAGCAGCAACAGCAGGGGACAGCAAGAGACCCAGTACTTC.

The genes are TRBV7-8 and TRBJ2-7, with unresolved D. Germline-derived CDR1 and CDR2 are SGHVS and FQNEAQ. The CDR3 consists of 15 residues. Trimming removed 1 base from V and 0 bases from J, with 10 bases in between. The CDR3 DNA follows: TGTGCCAGCAGCTTAGAGGGATACCTCTCCTACGAGCAGTACTTC. This gives the protein CASSLEGYLSYEQYF. The variable domain in full, with the rest retrieved from reference TRBV7-8 and TRBJ2-7, is GAGVSQSPRYKVAKRGQDVALRCDPISGHVSLFWYQQALGQGPEFLTYFQNEAQLDKSGLPSDRFFAERPEGSVSTLKIQRTQQEDSAVYLCASSLEGYLSYEQYFGPGTRLTVT.

Turning to this clone: A single base separates this from a much larger clone, so it may be a read error. J is TRBJ2-1 and V is TRBV5-1, with 8 bases fitting TRBD2. The CDR3 has 14 residues. Germline V gene data show CDR1 as SGHRS and CDR2 as YFSETQ. V lost 3 bases and J lost 9; bases outside the gene matches: 8. The CDR3 DNA reads as TGCGCCAGCAGCTCCAACAGCGGGAGAAGTGAGCAGTTCTTC. Translating gives CASSSNSGRSEQFF. The full variable domain, its missing parts supplied by reference TRBV5-1 and TRBJ2-1, is KAGVTQTPRYLIKTRGQQVTLSCSPISGHRSVSWYQQTPGQGLQFLFEYFSETQRNKGNFPGRFSGRQFSNSRSEMNVSTLELGDSALYLCASSSNSGRSEQFFGPGTRLTVL.

V is TRBV29-1 and J is TRBJ2-1, with D possibly TRBD1 on 9 matching bases. Germline V lookup: CDR1 SQVTM, CDR2 ANQGSEA. There are 21 residues in the CDR3. Trimming stripped 3 bases from V and 0 bases from J, with 30 bases between. CDR3 in DNA: TGCAGCGTTGATGGACAGGGGACTTGGACTAGCCCTTCAAGCTCCTACAATGAGCAGTTCTTC. As protein: CSVDGQGTWTSPSSSYNEQFF.

This clone was picked up a small number of times. The gene calls are TRBV2 and TRBJ2-3; D is perhaps TRBD1 (5 bases). V gave up 6 bases and J gave up 0 bases, with 10 bases separating them. CDR1 is SNHLY, CDR2 FYNNEI, per germline. This CDR3 comprises 14 residues. CDR3 region: CASSPDRSTDTQYF. DNA of the CDR3: TGTGCCAGCAGCCCCGACAGAAGCACAGATACGCAGTATTTT.

The chain combines TRBV30 with TRBJ2-2; TRBD2 might be the D (5 bases). The length of the CDR3 is 14 residues. Germline V gene sequence: CDR1 GTSNPN, CDR2 SVGIG (reference sequence). V lost 4 bases, J lost 5 bases, and 14 bases lay in between. CDR3 bases: TGTGCCTGGACCCGATCCCGGGGAACCGGGGAGCTGTTTTTT. Protein: CAWTRSRGTGELFF.